This entry concerns a single T cell receptor beta chain. What it recognizes is unknown. A read error may account for a junction end that differs from germline. These data are taken from a study of tumor-infiltrating lymphocytes in primary liver carcinoma. TCR beta cDNA came from roughly 550 ng total RNA, primed with a constant-region primer. Each TCR beta library was derived from three nested multiplex PCR rounds that employed slightly modified ARM-PCR. For about 11 cycles apiece, the opening two PCR rounds ran with TRBV1-TRBV30 forward primers and a C-beta reverse primer. TCRdb re-derived calls from the multiplex PCR reads in MiXCR, one entry per CDR3 protein. Found here are about 23,000 distinct CDR3 sequences, 70% to 80% of them singletons; the top ten hold around 29%. Germline V gives CDR1 KGHSH, CDR2 LQKENI. This CDR3 comprises 15 residues. The study, taken as a whole, reports: Only about 7-24% of top clones occurred in every one of the five tumor regions. Tumor-blood pairs (like tumor-adjacent pairs) overlapped less than tumor region pairs did.

Co-extracting RNA and DNA was done with roughly 17-32 mg of unsorted bulk tissue as input. The cohort consisted of patients whose primary liver carcinoma was surgically resected. The source of this sequence is a woman aged 25 to 39 with primary liver carcinoma and hepatitis B virus infection. The chain couples TRBV18 to TRBJ2-1, with 8 nucleotides matching TRBD2. The source material was liver tumor tissue from sampling region 5. The sample's subset: tumor region T5, tumor centre. The CDR3 is CACSPAGLDYSEQFF. CDR3 DNA: TGTGCCTGCTCACCGGCGGGACTAGACTACAGTGAGCAGTTCTTC.